This TCR beta chain was sequenced during a study of cytomegalovirus exposure and HLA in healthy donors. Overall study results and limits: Later analysis showed most CMV-associated TCR beta chains appearing HLA-restricted.

This PCR relied on a set of 60 Vbeta primers and 13 Jbeta primers. The assay was immunoSEQ multiplex PCR, and TCRdb's table has in-frame clones only and misses some. The sample includes 90,000 or so clones, approximately 80% of them seen just once. This CDR3 comprises 17 residues. Trimming removed 3 bases from V and 6 bases from J, with 21 bases in between. Germline V CDR1 and CDR2: ENHRY, SYGVKD. As regards this clone: As yet, its antigen is unknown.

Sequenced material: PBMCs. This sequence was found in a man aged 30-40 years in good health and CMV-seropositive. This sequence joins TRBV10-3 and TRBJ1-5; D perhaps matches TRBD1 (6 bases). CDR3 in DNA: TGTGCCATCAGTGACGACAGGCTCACCCCTTTAAGTCAGCCCCAGCATTTT. Translated, it gives CAISDDRLTPLSQPQHF.